The rows below give T cell receptor beta chains drawn from one sample of a study of cytomegalovirus exposure and HLA in healthy donors. Measured with immunoSEQ multiplex PCR; TCRdb has only the in-frame clones, and not every one. The table lists over 120,000 clones, 70% to 85% of them singletons. What was sequenced was PBMCs. These receptors came from a woman aged 55-75 years in good health and CMV-seropositive. Both conserved end residues are part of each CDR3. A D gene is named only where the DNA matches it firmly. Only some rows state a clone size, as once, few, many or a class for expanded clones.

j_call d_call clone_size v_call cdr3_nt cdr3_aa
TRBJ2-5 NA NA TRBV7-2 TGTGCCAGCAGCCGAGGGGGTGGGAAGGAGACCCAGTACTTC CASSRGGGKETQYF
TRBJ2-1 NA NA TRBV9 TGTGCCAGCAGCGAGGAGGTGGGTAGCGATGAGCAGTTCTTC CASSEEVGSDEQFF
TRBJ2-5 NA NA TRBV18 TGTGCCAGCTCACCACAGGGGCAGCAAGAGACCCAGTACTTC CASSPQGQQETQYF
TRBJ2-7 TRBD2 NA TRBV9 TGTGCCAGCAGCCCGGGGGGTGGACAAAGCTCCTACGAGCAGTACTTC CASSPGGGQSSYEQYF
TRBJ1-1 NA NA TRBV25-1 TGTGCCAGCAGTGACCTTCAGGGAATGAACACTGAAGCTTTCTTT CASSDLQGMNTEAFF
TRBJ2-5 TRBD1 NA TRBV30 TGTGCCTGGAGCCTCAGAGGGACAGGGAGAGGTGAGACCCAGTACTTC CAWSLRGTGRGETQYF
TRBJ2-3 TRBD2 few TRBV7-3 TGTGCCAGCAGCCGGGACTACCACAGCACAGATACGCAGTATTTT CASSRDYHSTDTQYF
TRBJ2-1 NA NA TRBV19 TGTGCCAGTAGTATAGCTGGCCGGGGCAATGAGCAGTTCTTC CASSIAGRGNEQFF
TRBJ2-5 TRBD2 NA TRBV7-6 TGTGCCAGCAGCTTACTAGCGGGAGGCCCAGAGACCCAGTACTTC CASSLLAGGPETQYF
TRBJ2-1 TRBD1 NA TRBV14 TGTGCCAGCAGTCGAGGACAGGGGGTGGGTGAGCAGTTCTTC CASSRGQGVGEQFF
TRBJ2-1 NA once TRBV10-3 TGTGCCATCAGTGACGTTAGTTGGTCCAATGAGCAGTTCTTC CAISDVSWSNEQFF